This TCR beta chain comes out of a study of shared clonotypes between healthy human individuals. Profiling relied on immunoSEQ multiplex PCR, and the TCRdb table lists in-frame clones only, not all of them. The table includes roughly 1,800,000 clones, about 95% detected once. CD8 cells regarded as naive lacked CD45RO, were positively chosen for CCR7, and omitted terminally differentiated effector memory CD45RA+ cells. Trimming removed 5 bases at V and 3 bases at J, with 11 bases between. CDR3 length: 13 residues. CDR1 is SGHDN, CDR2 FVKESK, per germline. Sequenced input: naive CD8+ T cells sorted from blood. The TCR originated in a man aged 18 to 30 in good health. This sequence joins TRBV14 and TRBJ2-7; maybe TRBD2 (5 bases). Written as DNA, the CDR3 is TGTGCCAGCAGCTCCTATACTAGCTACGAGCAGTACTTC. This sequence encodes CASSSYTSYEQYF.